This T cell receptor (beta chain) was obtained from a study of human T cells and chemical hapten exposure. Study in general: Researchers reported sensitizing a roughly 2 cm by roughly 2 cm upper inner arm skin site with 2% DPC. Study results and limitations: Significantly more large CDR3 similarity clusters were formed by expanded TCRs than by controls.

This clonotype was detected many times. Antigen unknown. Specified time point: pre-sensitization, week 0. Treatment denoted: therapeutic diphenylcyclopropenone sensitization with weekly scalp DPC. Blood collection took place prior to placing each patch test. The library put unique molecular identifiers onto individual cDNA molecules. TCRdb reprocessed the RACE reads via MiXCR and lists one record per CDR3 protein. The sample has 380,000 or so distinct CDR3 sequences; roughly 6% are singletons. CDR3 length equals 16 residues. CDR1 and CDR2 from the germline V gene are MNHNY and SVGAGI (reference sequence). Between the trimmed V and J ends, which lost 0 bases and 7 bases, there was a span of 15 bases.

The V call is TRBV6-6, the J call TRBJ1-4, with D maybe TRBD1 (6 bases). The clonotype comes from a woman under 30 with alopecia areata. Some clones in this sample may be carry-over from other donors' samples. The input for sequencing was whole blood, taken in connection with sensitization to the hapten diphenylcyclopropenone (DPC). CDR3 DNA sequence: TGTGCCAGCAGTTACTCTGAGGCAGGGGCGAGTGAAAAACTGTTTTTT. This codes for CASSYSEAGASEKLFF.